This entry concerns a single T cell receptor (beta chain). Its antigen remains unidentified. CDR1 and CDR2 (germline): KGHSH, LQKENI. CDR3 size: 15 residues. Trimming took off 3 bases at V and 4 bases at J, with 15 bases between the two ends. The authors ran a second PCR of about 6 to 11 cycles using a sample-barcoded 5' primer and a J-beta primer mix. Each single sample gave us at least 3 million CDR3-containing paired-end reads. Each CDR3 protein gets one entry after TCRdb re-called the 5' RACE reads with MiXCR. This table has hundreds of thousands of distinct CDR3 sequences, more than 50% appearing once. This sample is drawn from a study of blood T cells in healthy people across ages. Total RNA, at least 6 micrograms per sample, was extracted from PBMCs. General study results and limits: When set beside aged donors, long-lived donors presented more naive CD4+ cells and higher diversity. PBMCs left unsorted prevented a conclusive naive versus antigen-experienced comparison.

Sequenced input: blood. The receptor's source is a man in his forties in good health. The chain employs TRBV18 and TRBJ1-1; a possible D gene is TRBD1 (6 bases). The CDR3 here is CASSPLGGSGTEAFF. The CDR3 DNA reads as TGTGCCAGCTCACCCCTCGGGGGCTCGGGCACTGAAGCTTTCTTT.